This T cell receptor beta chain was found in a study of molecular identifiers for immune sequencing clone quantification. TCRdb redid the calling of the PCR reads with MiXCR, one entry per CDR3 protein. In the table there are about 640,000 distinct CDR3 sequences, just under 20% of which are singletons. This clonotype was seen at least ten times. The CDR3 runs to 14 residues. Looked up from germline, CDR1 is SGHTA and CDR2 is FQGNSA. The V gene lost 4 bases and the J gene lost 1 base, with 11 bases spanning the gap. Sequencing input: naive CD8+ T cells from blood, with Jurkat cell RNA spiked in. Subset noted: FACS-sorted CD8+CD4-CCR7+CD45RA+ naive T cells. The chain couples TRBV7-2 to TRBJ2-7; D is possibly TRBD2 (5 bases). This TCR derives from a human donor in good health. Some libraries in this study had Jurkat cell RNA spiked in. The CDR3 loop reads CASSWAPGSYEQYF. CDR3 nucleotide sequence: TGTGCCAGCAGCTGGGCCCCGGGGTCCTACGAGCAGTACTTC.